The entry below describes one T cell receptor (beta chain). What it binds is unknown. Patients with a history of autoimmune disease or on systemic immunosuppression were excluded. TCRdb keeps only in-frame clones here, not all; method: immunoSEQ multiplex PCR. The table records 70,000 to 85,000 clones, 88% of them present only once. The data were obtained in a study of OX40 agonist ivuxolimab in advanced cancers. Study-level points and caveats: Partly responding patients at 0.1-3.0 mg/kg showed some of the smallest clonal expansion. Relative to CD4+, CD8+ T cells held more expanded clones on average.

The CDR3 covers 14 residues. CDR1 is SGDLS and CDR2 is YYNGEE in the germline V gene. The V and J ends lost 6 bases and 0 bases respectively, with 10 bases between them. V usage is TRBV9 and J usage is TRBJ2-1; D might be TRBD2 (6 bases). The receptor was isolated from an adult with an advanced solid tumor such as melanoma, head and neck, liver or kidney cancer. This material consisted of CD4+ or CD8+ T cells sorted from blood, taken in a trial of the OX40 agonist ivuxolimab. The CDR3 reads CASNRGNSYNEQFF. The DNA for the CDR3 is TGTGCCAGCAACCGGGGGAACTCCTACAATGAGCAGTTCTTC.